This TCR beta chain was recovered during a study of cytomegalovirus exposure and HLA in healthy donors (dated by TCRdb to the late 2010s). Study-wide context: An earlier analysis of under 600 of the donors reported about 250 Gb of sequence data and 100 million to 130 million unique TCR beta sequences from 150 million to 200 million T cells. A separate validation cohort of 100 to 150 different subjects was used in addition to the roughly 700-subject first cohort. The study profiled the T cell repertoires of hundreds of subjects by immunosequencing and related them to cytomegalovirus serostatus. Rather than drawing on any new phenotypic data, the later analysis identified candidate immune exposures from TCR beta sequences and the way those sequences occurred across donors. The study aimed to test whether signatures of past pathogen exposure could be identified by cataloging public T cell receptors. A later analysis re-examined previously published TCR beta repertoires from just over 650 donors and added high-resolution HLA genotyping to investigate patterns of TCR occurrence. An early release covering roughly 640 HLA-typed donors comprised approximately 290 gigabases of sequencing data and around 80 million unique TCR sequences. To predict cytomegalovirus infection status, the study brought together high-throughput TCR immunosequencing, statistical association of individual TCRs with disease status, and machine learning. HLA typing included class I and class II loci at four-digit resolution. The number of typed donors differed by locus: 629-630 for A, B, C, DRB1 and DQB1; some 500 for DQA1; some 590 for DPA1; and some 470 for DPB1. Four to six DR-DQ haplotypes were handled as single units for association and clustering, since linkage in the cohort was strong. Donor age, sex, ethnicity and CMV serostatus were collected together with the repertoire data. Among a few hundred genotyped donors of the cohort, an average of about 240,000 unique TCR beta nucleotide sequences were sequenced per donor, roughly a sixth of them non-productive. All discovery cohort repertoires had been generated on a single sequencing platform. Of the 300 to 450 genotyped donors, about 80% fell in the genetic ancestry cluster associated with self-reported Caucasian donors. Genome-wide SNP genotypes for about three fifths of the 666 donors were used in a later genetic analysis, which treated that subset as a discovery cohort. An earlier analysis of some 500 of the donors applied high-throughput TCR beta sequencing to assess whether each TCR beta V gene segment acted as functional or pseudogenic.

What the research found in general, with its limitations: In the study, 164 TCR beta chains were listed as associated with cytomegalovirus. In a later analysis, HLA-associated TCR beta chains were found to be more clonally expanded and to have lower generation probabilities than equally common non-associated chains. A few of the identified cytomegalovirus-associated TCR beta chains were confirmed in vitro to be specific for cytomegalovirus antigens. Cytomegalovirus status was reported to be diagnosed by the classifier with high specificity and sensitivity in both the original and validation cohorts. Strong co-occurrence of HLA alleles, especially DR and DQ, made assigning TCR associations to individual alleles difficult. A later genetic analysis associated a missense DCLRE1C variant with V-gene and J-gene trimming of TCR beta chains, and an independent cohort replicated the association. Broadly in line with IMGT annotations, most TCR beta V segments showed up in productive rearrangements about 90% or about 30% of the time in an earlier analysis of a few hundred of the donors. A further reported finding was that TCR beta sequences accurately predicted the HLA-A and HLA-B alleles for most subjects in the first cohort. A later analysis found that TCR association rates varied across HLA loci, with DRB1 alleles showing the most associated TCRs and HLA-C alleles the fewest. Compared with the approximately 720-donor mean, donors in an Asian-associated ancestry cluster had fewer N-insertions in productive TCRs, according to a later genetic analysis. Because HLA typing was missing for some donors at each locus, association tests included only the typed subset. Roughly 17 rarely observed V segments, including chromosome 9 orphons, were excluded from the earlier analysis of some 590 of the donors because counts were too low. This cohort had only TCR beta chains sequenced, and the lack of alpha or paired-chain data limited which features could be detected. Because the 87-base-pair reads could not distinguish some IMGT-functional V segments, including TRBV6-2 and TRBV6-3, those segments were excluded. Most CMV-associated TCR beta chains appeared to be HLA-restricted in a later analysis, and the HLA associations seemed to be driven largely by CMV exposure. Specific HLA alleles were associated with 15,000 to 20,000 TCR beta sequences at a false discovery rate of 0.05 in a later analysis. Linkage disequilibrium might explain the correlated functional status among segregating V segments, but an unknown experimental factor could not be ruled out. Most TCR sequences were seen in very few donors, while some public TCRs were found in many individuals. The authors suggested that the approach could potentially be extended to other disease states and immunological phenotypes. For the cohort, immune exposure information was limited to CMV serostatus. The presence/absence analyses assumed that sequencing depth was roughly uniform across donors, and that assumption may not be true. A later analysis reported that several top co-occurrence clusters appeared linked to parvovirus B19, influenza, CMV and Epstein-Barr virus. A group of highly shared sequence variants was considered likely to be a technical artifact of the sequencing pipeline.

CDR1 and CDR2, looked up from the germline V gene, are SGHVS and FQNEAQ. Here V drops 3 bases and J drops 3 bases, and the junction holds 9 bases not matched to any gene. The CDR3 sequence holds 17 residues, the cysteine and phenylalanine included. The DNA shown is the 51-base CDR3, in frame from base 1. The cohort comprised approximately 700 healthy bone marrow donors. All cohort members were sampled while nominally healthy, although unrecorded immune exposures were likely present. The donor tested CMV seronegative and was one of the 352 seronegative cohort members. A peripheral blood sample was provided by each donor, and peripheral blood mononuclear cells were used for TCR beta sequencing. Genomic DNA extraction from the blood cell samples was performed with the Qiagen DNeasy Blood Extraction Kit. Of note for this clone: Its specific antigen is unknown. No clone much larger than this one lies a single base away; base qualities are absent.

Libraries were made using the immunoSEQ multiplex PCR assay. The multiplex PCR relied on a mix of 60 forward primers for TCR Vbeta segments and 13 reverse primers for TCR Jbeta segments. The CDR3 region of rearranged TCR beta genes was amplified from genomic DNA with a multiplex PCR assay. On the Illumina HiSeq System, the amplified TCR beta libraries were sequenced as 87-base-pair reads. The authors processed their data as follows. Across the 600 to 700 repertoires, a later analysis counted some 80 million unique TCR beta chains, 9 million to 14 million of which were shared by at least two donors. Raw reads were error-corrected and collapsed into unique sequences by a nearest-neighbor algorithm in which closely related sequences were merged to remove PCR and sequencing errors. CDR3 sequences were aligned to IMGT reference sequences to assign V, D and J gene segments. For a sequence to be retained, a match of at least six nucleotides was required to both a V gene segment and a J gene segment. A rearrangement was called productive if the CDR3 had no stop codons and remained in frame with V and J, and every other rearrangement was called non-productive. Following IMGT convention, CDR3 was defined as the stretch from the second conserved V-encoded cysteine to the conserved J-encoded phenylalanine. The earlier analysis of about 610 of the donors excluded sequences that lacked an unambiguous match to a single V gene segment. An earlier analysis of 450 to 650 of the donors called V segments functional above 56.7% productive rearrangements and segregating when the between-donor standard deviation exceeded 5%. A statistical classification framework was built to diagnose cytomegalovirus status from the catalog of TCR beta chain sequences. In a later analysis, TCR nucleotide sequences were compared against IMGT/GENE-DB human TR gene sequences so that V and J genes could be assigned. Using the TCRdist pipeline, a later analysis assigned CDR3 sequences along with most-parsimonious VDJ recombination scenarios. In a later analysis, each TCR beta chain was defined by its CDR3 amino acid sequence together with its V-gene family, and reads without a unique V-gene family were excluded. As a way to deal with suspected cross-contamination and a sequencing artifact, a later analysis dropped 450 to 600 nucleotide sequences that were highly shared and had low generation probability. A later analysis calculated a clonal expansion index for each public chain from normalized within-repertoire ranks of inferred template counts. In a later analysis, generation probabilities were computed with a VDJ recombination model fitted to out-of-frame rearrangements, and the resulting probabilities were checked against IGoR. A later analysis scored TCR-TCR, TCR-HLA and TCR-CMV co-occurrence with hypergeometric tests, applying a repertoire-size bias correction to TCR pairs. To estimate false discovery rates, a later analysis permuted the HLA or CMV assignments 20 times. In a later analysis, co-occurring TCRs were grouped with DBSCAN, and TCRdist sequence similarity was added when clustering was performed within HLA-allele-positive subsets. For co-occurrence clustering, repertoires with fewer than 30,000 or more than 120,000 public chains were excluded, along with 5 or 6 repertoires with anomalous nucleotide sharing. TCRdb provides this immuneACCESS table in a form limited to in-frame rearrangements. Some clones are lacking; in checked studies, under half of them reflect an unresolved V gene, and why the rest are absent is not known. The V and J calls and clone size come from that table; D and trimming were worked out from the DNA. Counted in this sample were 110,000 to 150,000 clones; approximately 79% of them appeared once. The ten largest clonotypes hold more than 0.95% of the sample.

The sequence joins TRBV7-8 to TRBJ1-4, with 8 middle bases fitting TRBD1. This sequence was found in a man between 18 and 29 years old in good health and CMV-seronegative. Sequencing input: PBMCs. The CDR3 in this case is CASSFWQGARANEKLFF. In nucleotide form, the sequence is TGTGCCAGCAGCTTTTGGCAGGGGGCGCGGGCTAATGAAAAACTGTTTTTT.